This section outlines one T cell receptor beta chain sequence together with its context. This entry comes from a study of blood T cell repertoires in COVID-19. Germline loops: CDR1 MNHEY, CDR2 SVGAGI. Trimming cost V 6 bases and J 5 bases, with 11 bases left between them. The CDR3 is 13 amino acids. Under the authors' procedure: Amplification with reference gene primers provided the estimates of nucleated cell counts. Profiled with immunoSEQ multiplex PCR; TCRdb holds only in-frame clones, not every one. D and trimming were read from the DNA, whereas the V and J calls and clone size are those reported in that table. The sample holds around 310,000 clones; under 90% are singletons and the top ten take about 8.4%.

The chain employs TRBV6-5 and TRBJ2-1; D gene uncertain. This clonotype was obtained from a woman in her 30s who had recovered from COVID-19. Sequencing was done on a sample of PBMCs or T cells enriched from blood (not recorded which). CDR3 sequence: CASRLSYDNEQFF. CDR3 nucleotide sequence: TGTGCCAGCAGACTATCTTACGACAATGAGCAGTTCTTC.